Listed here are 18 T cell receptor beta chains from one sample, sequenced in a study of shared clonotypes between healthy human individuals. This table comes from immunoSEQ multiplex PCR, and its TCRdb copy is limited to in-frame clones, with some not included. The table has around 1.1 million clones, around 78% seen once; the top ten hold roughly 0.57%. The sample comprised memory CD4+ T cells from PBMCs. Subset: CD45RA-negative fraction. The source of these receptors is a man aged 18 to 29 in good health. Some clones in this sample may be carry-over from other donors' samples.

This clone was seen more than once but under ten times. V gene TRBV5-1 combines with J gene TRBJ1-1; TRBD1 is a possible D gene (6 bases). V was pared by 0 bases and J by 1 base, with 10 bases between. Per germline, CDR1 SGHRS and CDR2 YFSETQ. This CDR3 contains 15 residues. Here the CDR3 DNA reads TGCGCCAGCAGCTTGGGGACAGCCGAGAACACTGAAGCTTTCTTT. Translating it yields CASSLGTAENTEAFF.

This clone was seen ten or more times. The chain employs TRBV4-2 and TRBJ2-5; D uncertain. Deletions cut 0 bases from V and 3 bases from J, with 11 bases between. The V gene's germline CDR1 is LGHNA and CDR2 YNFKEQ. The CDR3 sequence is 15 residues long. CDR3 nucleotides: TGTGCCAGCAGCCAAGATCGCCACAGAGAAGAGACCCAGTACTTC. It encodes CASSQDRHREETQYF.

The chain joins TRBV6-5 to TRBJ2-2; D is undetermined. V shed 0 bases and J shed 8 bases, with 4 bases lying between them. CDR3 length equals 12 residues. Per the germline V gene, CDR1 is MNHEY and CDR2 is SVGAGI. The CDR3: CASSYSVGELFF. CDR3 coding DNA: TGTGCCAGCAGTTACTCGGTGGGGGAGCTGTTTTTT.

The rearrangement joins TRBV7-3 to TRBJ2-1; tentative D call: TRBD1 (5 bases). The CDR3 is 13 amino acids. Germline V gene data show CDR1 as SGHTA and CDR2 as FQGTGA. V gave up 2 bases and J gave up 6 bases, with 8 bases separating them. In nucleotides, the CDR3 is TGTGCCAGCAGCTTATGGCAGGGCAATGAGCAGTTCTTC. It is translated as CASSLWQGNEQFF.

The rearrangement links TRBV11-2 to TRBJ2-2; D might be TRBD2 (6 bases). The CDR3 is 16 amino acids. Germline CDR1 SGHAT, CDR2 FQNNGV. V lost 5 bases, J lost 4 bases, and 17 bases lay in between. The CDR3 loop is CASSAWGGDFTGELFF. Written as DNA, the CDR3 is TGTGCCAGCAGCGCCTGGGGTGGGGACTTCACCGGGGAGCTGTTTTTT.

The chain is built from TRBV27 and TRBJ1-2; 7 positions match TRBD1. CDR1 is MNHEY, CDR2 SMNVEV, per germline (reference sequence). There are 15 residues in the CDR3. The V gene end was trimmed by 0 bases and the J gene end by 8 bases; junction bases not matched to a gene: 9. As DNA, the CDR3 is TGTGCCAGCAGTTTATCTGAGGGAGGGGGCAACGGCTACACCTTC. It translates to CASSLSEGGGNGYTF.

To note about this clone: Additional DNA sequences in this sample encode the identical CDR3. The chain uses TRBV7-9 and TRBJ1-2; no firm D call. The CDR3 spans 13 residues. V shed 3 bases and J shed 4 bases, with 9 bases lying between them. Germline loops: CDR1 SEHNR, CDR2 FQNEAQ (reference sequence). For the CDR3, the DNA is TGTGCCAGCAGCTTTGGCCAGAGCTATGGCTACACCTTC. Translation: CASSFGQSYGYTF.

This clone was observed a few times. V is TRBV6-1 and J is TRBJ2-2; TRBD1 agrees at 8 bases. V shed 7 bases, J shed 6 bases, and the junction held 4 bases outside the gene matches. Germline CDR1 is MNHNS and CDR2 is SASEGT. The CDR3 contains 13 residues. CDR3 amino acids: CASKGQVAGELFF. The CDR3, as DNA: TGTGCCAGCAAGGGACAGGTTGCCGGGGAGCTGTTTTTT.

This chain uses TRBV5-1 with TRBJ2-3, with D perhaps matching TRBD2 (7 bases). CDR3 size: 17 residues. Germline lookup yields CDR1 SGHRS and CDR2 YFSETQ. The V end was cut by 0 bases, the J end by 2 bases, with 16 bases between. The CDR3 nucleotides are TGCGCCAGCAGCTTGGACGGGGGGCGCATATTCACAGATACGCAGTATTTT. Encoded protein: CASSLDGGRIFTDTQYF.

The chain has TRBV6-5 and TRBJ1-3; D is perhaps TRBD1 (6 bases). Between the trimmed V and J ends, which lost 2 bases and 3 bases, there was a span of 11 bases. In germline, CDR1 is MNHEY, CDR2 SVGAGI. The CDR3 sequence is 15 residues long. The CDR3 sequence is CASSYGGAGGNTIYF. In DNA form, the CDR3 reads TGTGCCAGCAGTTACGGGGGCGCGGGTGGAAACACCATATATTTT.

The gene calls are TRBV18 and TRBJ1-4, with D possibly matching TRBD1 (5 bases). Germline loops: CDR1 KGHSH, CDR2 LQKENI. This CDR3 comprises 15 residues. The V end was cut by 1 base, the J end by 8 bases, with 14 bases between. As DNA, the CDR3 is TGTGCCAGCTCACCACTTGGACAAGGCAGAGAAAAACTGTTTTTT. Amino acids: CASSPLGQGREKLFF.

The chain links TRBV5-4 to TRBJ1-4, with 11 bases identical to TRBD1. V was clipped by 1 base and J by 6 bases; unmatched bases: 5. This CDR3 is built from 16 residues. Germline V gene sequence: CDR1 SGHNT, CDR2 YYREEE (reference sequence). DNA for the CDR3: TGTGCCAGCAGCTTGTATGTGGGACAGGGGGATGAAAAACTGTTTTTT. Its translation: CASSLYVGQGDEKLFF.

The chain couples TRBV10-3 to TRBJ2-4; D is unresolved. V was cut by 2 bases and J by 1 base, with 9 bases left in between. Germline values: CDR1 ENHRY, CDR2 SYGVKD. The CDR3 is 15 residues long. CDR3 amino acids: CAISEPFGAKNIQYF. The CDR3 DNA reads TGTGCCATCAGTGAGCCCTTCGGGGCCAAAAACATTCAGTACTTC.

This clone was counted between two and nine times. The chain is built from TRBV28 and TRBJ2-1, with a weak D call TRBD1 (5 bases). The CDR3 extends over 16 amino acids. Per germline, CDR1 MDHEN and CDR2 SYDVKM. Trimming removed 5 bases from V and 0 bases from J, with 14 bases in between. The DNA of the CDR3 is TGTGCCAGCAGTGCCATCAGGGATAGCTCCTACAATGAGCAGTTCTTC. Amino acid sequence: CASSAIRDSSYNEQFF.

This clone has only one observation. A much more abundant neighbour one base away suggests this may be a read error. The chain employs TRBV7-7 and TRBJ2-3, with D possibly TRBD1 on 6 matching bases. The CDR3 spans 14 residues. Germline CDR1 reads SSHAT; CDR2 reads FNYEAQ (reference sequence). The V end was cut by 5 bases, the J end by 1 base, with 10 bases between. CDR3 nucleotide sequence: TGTGCCAGCAGCCCGGGACAAGGCACAGATACGCAGTATTTT. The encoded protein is CASSPGQGTDTQYF.

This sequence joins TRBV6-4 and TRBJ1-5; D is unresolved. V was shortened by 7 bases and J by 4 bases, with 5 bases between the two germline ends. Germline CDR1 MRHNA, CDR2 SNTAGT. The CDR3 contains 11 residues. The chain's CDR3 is CASTHNQPQHF. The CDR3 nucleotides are TGTGCCAGCACCCATAATCAGCCCCAGCATTTT.

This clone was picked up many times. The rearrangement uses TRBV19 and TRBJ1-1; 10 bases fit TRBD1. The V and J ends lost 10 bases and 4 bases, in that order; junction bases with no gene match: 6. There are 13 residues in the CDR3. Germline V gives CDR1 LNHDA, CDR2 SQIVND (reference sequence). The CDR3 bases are TGTGCCACCCAGGGGACAGGGGCCACTGAAGCTTTCTTT. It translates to CATQGTGATEAFF.

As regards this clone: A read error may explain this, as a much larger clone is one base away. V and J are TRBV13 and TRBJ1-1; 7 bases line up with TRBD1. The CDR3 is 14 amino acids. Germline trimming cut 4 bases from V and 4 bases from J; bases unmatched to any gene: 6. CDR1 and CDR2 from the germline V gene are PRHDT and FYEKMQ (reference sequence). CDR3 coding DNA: TGTGCCAGCAGCTCGAGGGGGCTCGGCACTGAAGCTTTCTTT. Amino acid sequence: CASSSRGLGTEAFF. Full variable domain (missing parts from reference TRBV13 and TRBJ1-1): AAGVIQSPRHLIKEKRETATLKCYPIPRHDTVYWYQQGPGQDPQFLISFYEKMQSDKGSIPDRFSAQQFSDYHSELNMSSLELGDSALYFCASSSRGLGTEAFFGQGTRLTVV.